The clone carrying this TCR beta chain was seen more than once but under ten times. Assay: immunoSEQ multiplex PCR; the TCRdb copy retains only in-frame clones and omits some. The top ten hold over 45% of the sample, which has about 39,000 clones, around four fifths seen once. The sample is drawn from a study of control samples from healthy donors and cancer patients. The CDR3 length is 15 residues. The germline V gene has CDR1 KGHSH and CDR2 LQKENI. Trimming left V 3 bases short and J 0 bases short, with 11 bases between. Sequencing was carried out using blood. The rearrangement uses TRBV18 and TRBJ1-2; D unresolved. The sequence derives from a man aged 60-69 years in good health. CDR3 bases: TGTGCCAGCTCACCGGAACAGACTACTAACTATGGCTACACCTTC. Translated, it gives CASSPEQTTNYGYTF. The full variable domain, its missing parts supplied by reference TRBV18 and TRBJ1-2, is NAGVMQNPRHLVRRRGQEARLRCSPMKGHSHVYWYRQLPEEGLKFMVYLQKENIIDESGMPKERFSAEFPKEGPSILRIQQVVRGDSAAYFCASSPEQTTNYGYTFGSGTRLTVV.